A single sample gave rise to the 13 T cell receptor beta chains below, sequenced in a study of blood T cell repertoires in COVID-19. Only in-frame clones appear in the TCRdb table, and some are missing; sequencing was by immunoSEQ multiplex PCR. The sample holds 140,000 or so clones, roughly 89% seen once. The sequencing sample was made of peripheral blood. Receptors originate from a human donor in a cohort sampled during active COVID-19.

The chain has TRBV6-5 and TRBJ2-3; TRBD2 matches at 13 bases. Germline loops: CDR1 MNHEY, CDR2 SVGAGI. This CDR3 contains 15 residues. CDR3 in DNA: TGTGCGACCGGGACTAGCGGGGCCCTCACAGATACGCAGTATTTT. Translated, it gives CATGTSGALTDTQYF.

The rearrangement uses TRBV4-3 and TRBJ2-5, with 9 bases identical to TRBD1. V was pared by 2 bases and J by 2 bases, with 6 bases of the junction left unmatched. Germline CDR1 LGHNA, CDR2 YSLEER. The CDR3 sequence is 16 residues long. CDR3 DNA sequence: TGCGCCAGCAGCCAATACCCTGACAGGGGGCAAGAGACCCAGTACTTC. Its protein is CASSQYPDRGQETQYF.

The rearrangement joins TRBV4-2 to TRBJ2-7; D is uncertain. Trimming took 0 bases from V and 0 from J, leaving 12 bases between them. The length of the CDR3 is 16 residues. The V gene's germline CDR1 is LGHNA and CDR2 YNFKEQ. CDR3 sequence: CASSQETLPSSYEQYF. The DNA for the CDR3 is TGTGCCAGCAGCCAAGAAACTTTGCCATCCTCCTACGAGCAGTACTTC.

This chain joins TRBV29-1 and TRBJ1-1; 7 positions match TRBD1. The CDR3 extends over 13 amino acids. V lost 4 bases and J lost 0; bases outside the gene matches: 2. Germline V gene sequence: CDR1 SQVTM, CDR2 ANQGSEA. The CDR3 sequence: CSVGDRVNTEAFF. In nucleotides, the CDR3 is TGCAGCGTTGGGGACAGAGTGAACACTGAAGCTTTCTTT.

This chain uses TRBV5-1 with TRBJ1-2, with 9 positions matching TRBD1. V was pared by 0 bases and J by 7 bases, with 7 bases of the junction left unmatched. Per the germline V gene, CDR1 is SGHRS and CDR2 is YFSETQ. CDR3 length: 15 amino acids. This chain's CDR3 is CASSLVFTGGSGYTF. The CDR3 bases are TGCGCCAGCAGCTTGGTATTTACAGGGGGCAGTGGCTACACCTTC.

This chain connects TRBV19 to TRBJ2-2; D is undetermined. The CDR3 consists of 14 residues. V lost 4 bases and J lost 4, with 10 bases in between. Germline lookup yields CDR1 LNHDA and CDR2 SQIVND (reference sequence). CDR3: CASSTRSGTGELFF. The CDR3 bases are TGTGCCAGTAGTACCCGGTCGGGCACCGGGGAGCTGTTTTTT.

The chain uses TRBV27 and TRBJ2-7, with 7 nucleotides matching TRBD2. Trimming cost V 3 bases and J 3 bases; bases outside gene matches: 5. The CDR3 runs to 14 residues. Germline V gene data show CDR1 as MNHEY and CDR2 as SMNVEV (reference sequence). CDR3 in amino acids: CASSFGGSFYEQYF. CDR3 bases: TGTGCCAGCAGTTTCGGGGGGTCCTTCTACGAGCAGTACTTC.

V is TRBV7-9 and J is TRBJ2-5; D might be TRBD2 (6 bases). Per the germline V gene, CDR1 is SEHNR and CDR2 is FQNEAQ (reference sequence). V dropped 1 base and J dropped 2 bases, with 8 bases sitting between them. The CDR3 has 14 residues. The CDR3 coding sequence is TGTGCCAGCAGCTTAGGCGGGGTTCAAGAGACCCAGTACTTC. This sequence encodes CASSLGGVQETQYF. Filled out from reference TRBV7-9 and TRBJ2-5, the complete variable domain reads DTGVSQNPRHKITKRGQNVTFRCDPISEHNRLYWYRQTLGQGPEFLTYFQNEAQLEKSRLLSDRFSAERPKGSFSTLEIQRTEQGDSAMYLCASSLGGVQETQYFGPGTRLLVL.

The CDR3, as DNA: TGTGCCAGCAGCTTAATGGGGAGGGGACTCACTGAAGCTTTCTTT. Translated, it gives CASSLMGRGLTEAFF. J is TRBJ1-1 and V is TRBV7-3; D is perhaps TRBD1 (5 bases). The V end was cut by 1 base, the J end by 4 bases, with 13 bases between. Germline V gene sequence: CDR1 SGHTA, CDR2 FQGTGA. CDR3 size: 15 residues.

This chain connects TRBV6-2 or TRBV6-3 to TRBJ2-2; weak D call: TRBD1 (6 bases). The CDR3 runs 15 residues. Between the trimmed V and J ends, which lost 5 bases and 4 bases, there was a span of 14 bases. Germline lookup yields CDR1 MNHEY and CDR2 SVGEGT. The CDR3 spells CASSRDTTSTGELFF. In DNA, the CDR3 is TGTGCCAGCAGTCGGGACACCACGAGCACCGGGGAGCTGTTTTTT.

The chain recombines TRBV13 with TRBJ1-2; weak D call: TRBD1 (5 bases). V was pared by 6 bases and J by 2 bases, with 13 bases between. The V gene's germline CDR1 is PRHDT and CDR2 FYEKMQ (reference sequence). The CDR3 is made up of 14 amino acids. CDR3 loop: CASRRGGGNYGYTF. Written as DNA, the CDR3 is TGTGCCAGCAGGCGGGGGGGAGGCAACTATGGCTACACCTTC. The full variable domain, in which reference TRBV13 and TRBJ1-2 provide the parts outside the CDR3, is AAGVIQSPRHLIKEKRETATLKCYPIPRHDTVYWYQQGPGQDPQFLISFYEKMQSDKGSIPDRFSAQQFSDYHSELNMSSLELGDSALYFCASRRGGGNYGYTFGSGTRLTVV.

For the CDR3, the DNA is TGTGCCAGCAGCTTAACGATGGCGGACACAGATACGCAGTATTTT. As protein: CASSLTMADTDTQYF. This chain links TRBV7-3 with TRBJ2-3; D gene unclear. V was clipped by 0 bases and J by 2 bases, with 9 bases between them. This CDR3 has 15 residues. Germline assignment: CDR1 SGHTA and CDR2 FQGTGA.

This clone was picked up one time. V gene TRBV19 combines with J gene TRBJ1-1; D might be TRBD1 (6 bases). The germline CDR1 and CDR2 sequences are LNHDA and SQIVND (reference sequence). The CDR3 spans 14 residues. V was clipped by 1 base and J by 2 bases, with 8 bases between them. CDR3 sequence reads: CASSIGGGNTEAFF. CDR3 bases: TGTGCCAGTAGTATAGGAGGGGGTAACACTGAAGCTTTCTTT.